This TCR beta chain was captured in a study of blood T cells in healthy people across ages. A second PCR, run for about 6 to 11 cycles, used a sample-barcoded 5' primer plus a J-beta primer mix. TCRdb processed the 5' RACE reads anew with MiXCR; each CDR3 protein has one entry. The table lists more than 1 million distinct CDR3 sequences, 40% to 55% of them singletons. Sequences were obtained from blood. The origin of this receptor is a woman aged 55-70 years in good health.

CDR3 protein: CSVAMLGGEAFF. The CDR3 DNA follows: TGCAGCGTCGCGATGCTGGGCGGTGAAGCTTTCTTT. This chain links TRBV29-1 with TRBJ1-1; D is uncertain. Trimming shortened V by 6 bases and J by 7 bases, and 15 bases separated the two germline ends. Germline V CDR1 and CDR2: SQVTM, ANQGSEA. The CDR3 spans 12 residues.